This T cell receptor beta chain was sequenced in a study of early T cells in non-severe SARS-CoV-2 infection. Study context: Investigators sequenced bulk RNA drawn from unsorted whole blood, and chains remained unpaired. Study-wide points: Anti-spike CD8 responses were favored by VDJdb matching, which missed private and CD4 specificities.

The CDR3 has 15 amino acids. Losses at the gene ends were 2 bases for V and 11 bases for J; bases not matched to a gene: 17. In germline, CDR1 is GTSNPN, CDR2 SVGIG (reference sequence). Unique molecular identifiers (one per individual cDNA molecule) were attached. TCRdb ran MiXCR on the 5' RACE reads and lists one entry per CDR3 protein. Of around 64,000 distinct CDR3 sequences in the sample, more than 9.5% were seen once. This clonotype has more than one count but fewer than ten. Its target is unknown. The specimen comprised whole blood, sampled at baseline. This receptor was obtained from an adult who was a healthcare worker with PCR-confirmed SARS-CoV-2 infection or an uninfected control (not recorded which). This chain joins TRBV30 and TRBJ2-7; 8 bases line up with TRBD1. The CDR3 bases are TGTGCCTGGAGTAAGCCCCAGGGGGCAGGCAGAGTGGAGTACTTC. Residues: CAWSKPQGAGRVEYF. The full variable domain, with the rest looked up from reference TRBV30 and TRBJ2-7, is SQTIHQWPATLVQPVGSPLSLECTVEGTSNPNLYWYRQAAGRGLQLLFYSVGIGQISSEVPQNLSASRPQDRQFILSSKKLLLSDSGFYLCAWSKPQGAGRVEYFGPGTRLTVT.